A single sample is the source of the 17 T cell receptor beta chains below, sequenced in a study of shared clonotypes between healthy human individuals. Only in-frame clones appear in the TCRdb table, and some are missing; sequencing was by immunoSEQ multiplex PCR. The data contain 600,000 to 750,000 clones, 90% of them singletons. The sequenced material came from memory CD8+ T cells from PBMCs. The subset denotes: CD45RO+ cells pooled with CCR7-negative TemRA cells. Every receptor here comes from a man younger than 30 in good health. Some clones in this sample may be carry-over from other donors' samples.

CDR3 sequence (DNA): TGTGCCAGCAGTGTTACAGGGGGCACGTACACCGGGGAGCTGTTTTTT. Its protein is CASSVTGGTYTGELFF. This sequence joins TRBV14 and TRBJ2-2; TRBD1 matches at 9 bases. Germline assignment: CDR1 SGHDN and CDR2 FVKESK. The CDR3 length is 16 residues. The V segment lost 6 bases and the J segment 3 bases; nucleotides outside the gene matches: 8.

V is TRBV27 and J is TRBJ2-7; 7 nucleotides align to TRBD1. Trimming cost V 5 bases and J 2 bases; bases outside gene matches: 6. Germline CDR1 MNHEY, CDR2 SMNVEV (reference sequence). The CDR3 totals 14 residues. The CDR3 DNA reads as TGTGCCAGCAGTGAGAGACAGGGCCCCTACGAGCAGTACTTC. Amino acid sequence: CASSERQGPYEQYF.

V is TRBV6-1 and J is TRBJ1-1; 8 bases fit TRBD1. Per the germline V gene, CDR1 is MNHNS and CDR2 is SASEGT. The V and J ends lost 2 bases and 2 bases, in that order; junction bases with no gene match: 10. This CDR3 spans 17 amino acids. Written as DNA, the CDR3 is TGTGCCAGCAGTGAAACGGGCAGGGGGCGAGGAAACACTGAAGCTTTCTTT. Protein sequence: CASSETGRGRGNTEAFF.

The CDR3 DNA follows: TGTGCCAGCAGCCCAGGAGGAGAGGGGTCTGGAAACACCATATATTTT. Translated, it gives CASSPGGEGSGNTIYF. The genes are TRBV14 and TRBJ1-3; D might be TRBD1 (5 bases). Trimming pared 4 bases from V and 1 base from J, leaving 14 bases between. This CDR3 has 16 amino acids. Germline values: CDR1 SGHDN, CDR2 FVKESK. The complete variable domain, with remaining parts taken from reference TRBV14 and TRBJ1-3, reads EAGVTQFPSHSVIEKGQTVTLRCDPISGHDNLYWYRRVMGKEIKFLLHFVKESKQDESGMPNNRFLAERTGGTYSTLKVQPAELEDSGVYFCASSPGGEGSGNTIYFGEGSWLTVV.

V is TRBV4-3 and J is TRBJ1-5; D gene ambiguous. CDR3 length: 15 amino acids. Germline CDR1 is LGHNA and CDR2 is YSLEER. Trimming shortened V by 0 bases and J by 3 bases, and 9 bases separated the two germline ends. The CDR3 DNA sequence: TGCGCCAGCAGCCAAGATCGGCGGACCAATCAGCCCCAGCATTTT. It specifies CASSQDRRTNQPQHF.

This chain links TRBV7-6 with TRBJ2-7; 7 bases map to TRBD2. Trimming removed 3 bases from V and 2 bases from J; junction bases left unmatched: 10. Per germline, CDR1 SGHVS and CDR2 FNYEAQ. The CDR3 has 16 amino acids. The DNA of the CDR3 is TGTGCCAGCAGCTTGGCATGGAGCGGGGCACCCTACGAGCAGTACTTC. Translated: CASSLAWSGAPYEQYF.

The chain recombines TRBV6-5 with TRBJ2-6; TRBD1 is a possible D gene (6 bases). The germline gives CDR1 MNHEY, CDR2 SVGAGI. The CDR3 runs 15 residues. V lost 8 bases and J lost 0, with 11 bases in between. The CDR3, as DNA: TGTGCCAGCGGTCAGGGGAGCTCTGGGGCCAACGTCCTGACTTTC. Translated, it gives CASGQGSSGANVLTF.

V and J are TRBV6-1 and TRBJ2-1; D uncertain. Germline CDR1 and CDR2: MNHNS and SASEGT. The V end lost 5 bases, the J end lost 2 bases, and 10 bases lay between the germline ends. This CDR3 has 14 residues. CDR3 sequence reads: CASSSEETYNEQFF. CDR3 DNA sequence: TGTGCCAGCAGTTCAGAAGAAACCTACAATGAGCAGTTCTTC.

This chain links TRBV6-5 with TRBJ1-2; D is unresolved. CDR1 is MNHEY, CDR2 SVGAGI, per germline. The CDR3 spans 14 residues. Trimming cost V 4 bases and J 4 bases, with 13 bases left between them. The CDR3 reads CASSFKGGSYGYTF. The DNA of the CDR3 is TGTGCCAGCAGTTTTAAAGGAGGGAGCTATGGCTACACCTTC.

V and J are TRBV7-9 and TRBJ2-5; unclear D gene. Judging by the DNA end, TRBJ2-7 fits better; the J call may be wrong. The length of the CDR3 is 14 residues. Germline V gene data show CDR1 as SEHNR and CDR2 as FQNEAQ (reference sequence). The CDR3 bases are TGTGCCAGCAGCAATACGGACGGAACCTACGAGCAGTACTTC. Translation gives CASSNTDGTYEQYF.

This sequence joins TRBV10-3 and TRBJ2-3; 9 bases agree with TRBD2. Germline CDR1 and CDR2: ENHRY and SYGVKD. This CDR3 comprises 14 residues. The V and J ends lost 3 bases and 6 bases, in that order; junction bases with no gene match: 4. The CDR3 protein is CAISEAGGGDTQYF. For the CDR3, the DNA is TGTGCCATCAGTGAAGCGGGAGGTGGTGATACGCAGTATTTT.

The DNA for the CDR3 is TGTGCCATCCGCATTACCGGGACTAGGAGGGATGAGCAGTTCTTC. This sequence encodes CAIRITGTRRDEQFF. The rearrangement uses TRBV10-3 and TRBJ2-1, with TRBD2 matching 8 bases. Germline loops: CDR1 ENHRY, CDR2 SYGVKD. The V gene end was trimmed by 8 bases and the J gene end by 8 bases; junction bases not matched to a gene: 14. This CDR3 has 15 amino acids.

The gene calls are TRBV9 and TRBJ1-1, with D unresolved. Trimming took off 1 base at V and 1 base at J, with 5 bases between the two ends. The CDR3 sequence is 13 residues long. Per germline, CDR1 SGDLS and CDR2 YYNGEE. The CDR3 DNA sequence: TGTGCCAGCAGCGTAATCAGGAACACTGAAGCTTTCTTT. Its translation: CASSVIRNTEAFF.

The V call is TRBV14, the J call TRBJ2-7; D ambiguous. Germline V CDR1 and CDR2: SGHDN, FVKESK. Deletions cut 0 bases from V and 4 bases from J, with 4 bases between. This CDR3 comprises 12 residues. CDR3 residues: CASSQDWYEQYF. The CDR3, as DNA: TGTGCCAGCAGCCAAGATTGGTACGAGCAGTACTTC.

Written as DNA, the CDR3 is TGTGCCAGCAGCTTGGCTCGGGGAATCTATGGCTACACCTTC. Translated, it gives CASSLARGIYGYTF. The rearrangement joins TRBV5-8 to TRBJ1-2; D call uncertain. The V gene's germline CDR1 is SGHTS and CDR2 YDEGEE. CDR3 length equals 14 residues. Trimming pared 0 bases from V and 4 bases from J, leaving 10 bases between.

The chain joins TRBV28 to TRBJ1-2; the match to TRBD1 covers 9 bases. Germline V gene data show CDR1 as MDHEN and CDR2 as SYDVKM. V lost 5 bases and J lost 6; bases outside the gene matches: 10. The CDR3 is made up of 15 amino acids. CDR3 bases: TGTGCCAGCAGTGCCCAGTGGACAGGGGAAAATGGCTACACCTTC. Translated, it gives CASSAQWTGENGYTF.

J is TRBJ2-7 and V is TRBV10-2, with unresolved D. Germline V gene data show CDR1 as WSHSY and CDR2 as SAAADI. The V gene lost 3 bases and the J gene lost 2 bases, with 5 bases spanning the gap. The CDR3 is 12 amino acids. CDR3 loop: CASSEGTYEQYF. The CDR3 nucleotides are TGCGCCAGCAGTGAAGGTACCTACGAGCAGTACTTC.